This T cell receptor beta chain was observed in a study of OX40 agonist ivuxolimab in advanced cancers. Study summary: Prior therapy, whether anti-PD-1, anti-PD-L1 or anti-CTLA-4, was allowed, and 35% to 40% had some. Three patients, one with hepatocellular carcinoma and two with cutaneous melanoma, achieved partial responses. The study, taken as a whole, reports: Clonal expansion by week 6 occurred in CD4+ and CD8+ blood T cells (at 0.1 to 3.0 mg/kg).

Remarks on this clone: The antigen remains unidentified.

V shed 7 bases and J shed 0 bases, with 12 bases lying between them. Germline CDR1 is MDHEN and CDR2 is SYDVKM. This CDR3 region has 14 residues. The repertoire was sequenced with immunoSEQ multiplex PCR; TCRdb's copy has only in-frame clones and lacks some. The sample contains roughly 53,000 clones, 90% of which appear only once. The genes are TRBV28 and TRBJ1-1; TRBD1 is a possible D gene (6 bases). The TCR sequence derives from an adult with an advanced solid tumor such as melanoma, head and neck, liver or kidney cancer. Source: CD4+ or CD8+ T cells sorted from blood, taken in a trial of the OX40 agonist ivuxolimab. CDR3 nucleotide sequence: TGTGCCAGCATCAGGGGCGCTCTGAACACTGAAGCTTTCTTT. Amino acids: CASIRGALNTEAFF.